This T cell receptor beta chain came from a study of cytomegalovirus exposure and HLA in healthy donors. Researchers ran the PCR with 60 Vbeta and 13 Jbeta primers. Profiling relied on immunoSEQ multiplex PCR, and the TCRdb table lists in-frame clones only, not all of them. Here the sample spans approximately 110,000 clones, roughly 13% being singletons. A word on this clone: Antigen: not known.

The CDR3 length is 13 residues. CDR1 and CDR2 (germline): SNHLY, FYNNEI. Trimming removed 2 bases from V and 8 bases from J, with 11 bases in between. Findings and limits, study-wide: About 87% or about 30% of the time was how often most TCR beta V segments were productive, according to an earlier analysis.

This TCR derives from a man aged 35 to 55 in good health and CMV-seropositive. V gene TRBV2 combines with J gene TRBJ2-3; D not resolved. The sample was PBMCs. CDR3 in amino acids: CASSERVPGTQYF. The DNA of the CDR3 is TGTGCCAGCAGTGAACGCGTGCCCGGTACGCAGTATTTT.